This TCR beta chain appears in the sequencing data of a study of CD8 T cells in Susac syndrome. CD8+ and CD4+ blood T cells underwent TCR beta sequencing. A quantity of about 0.45 to 1 ug RNA underwent reverse transcription using random hexamers. Amplification of TCR beta CDR3 used immunoSEQ multiplex PCR across 54 Vbeta and 13 Jbeta. TCRdb ran MiXCR on the immunoSEQ multiplex PCR reads and lists one entry per CDR3 protein. The sample records around 200,000 distinct CDR3 sequences, around 95% being singletons. The length of the CDR3 is 13 residues. Trimming stripped 4 bases from V and 8 bases from J, with 14 bases between. CDR1 LGHDT and CDR2 YNNKEL come from the germline V gene (reference sequence).

The material sequenced was CD4+ T cells from PBMCs. The TCR sequence derives from a human donor with multiple sclerosis. The rearrangement joins TRBV3-1 to TRBJ1-2; D is perhaps TRBD1 (5 bases). CDR3 region: CASSLRQREGYTF. CDR3 bases: TGTGCCAGCAGCCTTAGACAGAGGGAGGGCTACACCTTC.